The text below deals with one T cell receptor beta chain. Time point in this sample: before trial treatment. V was pared by 8 bases and J by 4 bases, with 10 bases between. The CDR3 sequence is 12 residues long. Germline CDR1 is SGHVS and CDR2 is FQNEAQ. Both TCRalpha and TCRbeta chains were reverse transcribed with V-gene-specific primers. The authors amplified TCRs for 20 PCR cycles with a constant-region primer and a V-primer adapter. TCRdb reprocessed the reads with MiXCR, giving one entry per CDR3 protein. This table holds approximately 84,000 distinct CDR3 sequences, 15% to 20% found once. These data come from a study of low-dose radiotherapy and immunotherapy resistance in tumors. Across the whole study: Those assigned to Cohort 2 were treated with 1 Gy per fraction every two weeks (13 Gy in total over 26 weeks).

This clonotype was obtained from a male donor with prostate cancer. The starting material was PBMCs, obtained before treatment. V is TRBV7-8 and J is TRBJ2-3, with D tentatively TRBD2 (7 bases). The CDR3 region has the DNA TGTGCCAGCGGGGGGGGGCCAGATACGCAGTATTTT. This codes for CASGGGPDTQYF.